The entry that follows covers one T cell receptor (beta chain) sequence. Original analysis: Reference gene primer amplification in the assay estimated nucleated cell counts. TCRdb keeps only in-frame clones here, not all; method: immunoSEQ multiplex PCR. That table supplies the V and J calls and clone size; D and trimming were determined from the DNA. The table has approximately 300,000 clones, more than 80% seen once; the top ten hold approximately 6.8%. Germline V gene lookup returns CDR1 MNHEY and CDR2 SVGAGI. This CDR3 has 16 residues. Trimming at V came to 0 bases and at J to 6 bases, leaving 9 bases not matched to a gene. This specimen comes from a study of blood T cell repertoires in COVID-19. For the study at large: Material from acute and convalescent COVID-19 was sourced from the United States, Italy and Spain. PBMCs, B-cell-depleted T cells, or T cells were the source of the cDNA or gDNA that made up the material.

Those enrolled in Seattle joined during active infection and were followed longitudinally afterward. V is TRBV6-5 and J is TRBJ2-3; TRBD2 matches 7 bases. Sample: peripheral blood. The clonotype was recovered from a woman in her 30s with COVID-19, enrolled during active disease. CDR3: CASSYSAGPLGDTQYF. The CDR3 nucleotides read TGTGCCAGCAGTTACTCAGCGGGACCCTTGGGGGATACGCAGTATTTT.